This TCR beta chain stems from a study of read filtering for tumor transcriptome and immune sequencing. Molecular barcoded adaptors covering alpha/delta and beta/gamma chains were used on approximately 440 ng RNA. TCRdb recomputed calls from the reads with MiXCR, one row per CDR3 protein. Among about 62,000 distinct CDR3 sequences listed, 15% to 20% were seen once. CDR1 LNHDA and CDR2 SQIVND come from the germline V gene (reference sequence). Trimming left V 6 bases short and J 5 bases short, with 14 bases between. The CDR3 has 14 residues. Sequencing was carried out using a population of CD138-negative cells sorted from bone marrow. The V gene is TRBV19, the J gene TRBJ1-5; TRBD1 might be the D (5 bases). This clonotype originated in a donor over 35 with multiple myeloma. In nucleotides, the CDR3 is TGTGCCAGTAGCCAAGACAGACTAGATCAGCCCCAGCATTTT. Protein: CASSQDRLDQPQHF.